The 29 T cell receptor beta chains below come from one sample, sequenced in a study of CD8 T cells in ankylosing spondylitis. In TCRdb, the 5' RACE reads were re-called with MiXCR into one record per CDR3 protein. Of a few hundred thousand distinct CDR3 sequences listed, roughly a tenth are singletons. The sample taken for sequencing was blood, either unsorted or a sorted T cell fraction (not recorded which). These receptor sequences come from a male donor with ankylosing spondylitis or in good health (not recorded which).

The genes are TRBV3-1 and TRBJ1-1; TRBD1 aligns across 8 bases. Trimming cost V 0 bases and J 1 base; bases outside gene matches: 10. The CDR3 length is 18 residues. In germline, CDR1 is LGHDT, CDR2 YNNKEL (reference sequence). The CDR3 bases are TGTGCCAGCAGCCAAGATTGGCAGACAGGGGTAGGGAACACTGAAGCTTTCTTT. This gives the protein CASSQDWQTGVGNTEAFF.

This clonotype was seen ten or more times. The chain links TRBV7-2 to TRBJ1-6; 7 bases agree with TRBD1. Germline CDR1 is SGHTA and CDR2 is FQGNSA. Losses at the gene ends were 5 bases for V and 6 bases for J; bases not matched to a gene: 7. The CDR3 consists of 15 residues. CDR3 residues: CASSPPGTANSPLHF. The CDR3 DNA sequence: TGTGCCAGCAGCCCCCCCGGGACAGCTAATTCACCCCTCCACTTT.

This clonotype showed up just a few times. This chain joins TRBV20-1 and TRBJ1-1, with D hard to call. The CDR3 covers 14 residues. Per germline, CDR1 DFQATT and CDR2 SNEGSKA (reference sequence). Between the trimmed V and J ends, which lost 2 bases and 2 bases, there was a span of 12 bases. The CDR3 bases are TGCAGTGCTAGACACTCGACGGATAACACTGAAGCTTTCTTT. Protein product: CSARHSTDNTEAFF.

This clonotype appeared many times. The rearrangement uses TRBV30 and TRBJ2-6; D perhaps matches TRBD1 (5 bases). Germline lookup yields CDR1 GTSNPN and CDR2 SVGIG (reference sequence). V was shortened by 4 bases and J by 3 bases, with 7 bases between the two germline ends. This CDR3 region has 13 residues. CDR3 bases: TGTGCCTGGACAGGGTTTGGGGCCAACGTCCTGACTTTC. Amino acids: CAWTGFGANVLTF.

This clonotype was observed a few times. The chain combines TRBV18 with TRBJ2-1; TRBD1 aligns across 9 bases. The CDR3 totals 16 residues. CDR1 KGHSH and CDR2 LQKENI come from the germline V gene. V lost 2 bases to trimming and J lost 7 bases; unmatched junction nucleotides: 9. The chain's CDR3 is CASSPAGQGTRNEQFF. The CDR3 coding sequence is TGTGCCAGCTCACCAGCGGGACAGGGTACCCGTAATGAGCAGTTCTTC. Drawing the rest from reference TRBV18 and TRBJ2-1, the complete variable domain is NAGVMQNPRHLVRRRGQEARLRCSPMKGHSHVYWYRQLPEEGLKFMVYLQKENIIDESGMPKERFSAEFPKEGPSILRIQQVVRGDSAAYFCASSPAGQGTRNEQFFGPGTRLTVL.

As to this clonotype: A much larger clonotype is one base distant, so this may be a read error. The chain carries TRBV3-1 and TRBJ1-5; no clear D gene. Trimming cost V 0 bases and J 6 bases, with 6 bases left between them. This CDR3 comprises 13 residues. CDR1 is LGHDT and CDR2 is YNNKEL in the germline V gene (reference sequence). The CDR3 region has the DNA TGTGCCAGCAGCCAAGATCCAAGTCAGCCCCAGCATTTT. Translation gives CASSQDPSQPQHF.

This clonotype has a count of ten or more. The chain has TRBV7-2 and TRBJ2-5; no firm D call. CDR3 length equals 15 residues. V lost 1 base and J lost 0, with 9 bases in between. Germline assignment: CDR1 SGHTA and CDR2 FQGNSA. CDR3 nucleotides: TGTGCCAGCAGCTTAGTTTGGGGTAACCAAGAGACCCAGTACTTC. Amino acid sequence: CASSLVWGNQETQYF. The full variable domain, in which reference TRBV7-2 and TRBJ2-5 provide the parts outside the CDR3, is GAGVSQSPSNKVTEKGKDVELRCDPISGHTALYWYRQSLGQGLEFLIYFQGNSAPDKSGLPSDRFSAERTGGSVSTLTIQRTQQEDSAVYLCASSLVWGNQETQYFGPGTRLLVL.

This clonotype was counted many times. J is TRBJ1-2 and V is TRBV5-1; TRBD1 aligns across 10 bases. The germline gives CDR1 SGHRS, CDR2 YFSETQ. Germline trimming cut 0 bases from V and 4 bases from J; bases unmatched to any gene: 6. There are 16 residues in the CDR3. The chain's CDR3 is CASSLAGTGDGYGYTF. In nucleotides, the CDR3 is TGCGCCAGCAGCTTGGCCGGGACAGGGGACGGCTATGGCTACACCTTC. The full variable domain, completed using reference TRBV5-1 and TRBJ1-2, is KAGVTQTPRYLIKTRGQQVTLSCSPISGHRSVSWYQQTPGQGLQFLFEYFSETQRNKGNFPGRFSGRQFSNSRSEMNVSTLELGDSALYLCASSLAGTGDGYGYTFGSGTRLTVV.

The chain uses TRBV3-1 and TRBJ2-2; 7 positions match TRBD1. The CDR3 sequence is 15 residues long. CDR1 is LGHDT, CDR2 YNNKEL, per germline (reference sequence). V trimming: 2 bases; J trimming: 5 bases; junction bases outside the gene matches: 5. CDR3 nucleotides: TGTGCCAGCAGCCAAAACAGACAGGGAACCGGGGAGCTGTTTTTT. Translation gives CASSQNRQGTGELFF.

This clonotype was seen ten or more times. The chain is built from TRBV4-2 and TRBJ2-3; D perhaps matches TRBD2 (5 bases). Germline values: CDR1 LGHNA, CDR2 YNFKEQ. V was cut by 1 base and J by 1 base, with 21 bases left in between. The CDR3 has 19 residues. The CDR3 nucleotides are TGTGCCAGCAGCCAAGTTCGTTCTGGTCGAGGGAGCGGCACAGATACGCAGTATTTT. Protein product: CASSQVRSGRGSGTDTQYF.

This clonotype was seen repeatedly, ten times or more. The chain recombines TRBV5-1 with TRBJ2-1, with D maybe TRBD1 (5 bases). This CDR3 region has 15 residues. Germline V lookup: CDR1 SGHRS, CDR2 YFSETQ. The V and J ends lost 4 bases and 5 bases respectively, with 16 bases between them. The CDR3 here is CASSPLGQGNNEQFF. The CDR3 coding sequence is TGCGCCAGCAGCCCCCTGGGGCAGGGAAACAATGAGCAGTTCTTC.

This clonotype appeared many times. The chain links TRBV12-3 or TRBV12-4 to TRBJ1-2, with D unresolved. The CDR3 is 12 amino acids. Trimming stripped 3 bases from V and 6 bases from J, with 8 bases between. In nucleotides, the CDR3 is TGTGCCAGCAGTTTGTCCGACCATGGCTACACCTTC. It codes for CASSLSDHGYTF.

This clonotype was picked up a small number of times. V is TRBV27 and J is TRBJ2-6; D gene unclear. V lost 2 bases and J lost 0, with 17 bases in between. The CDR3 consists of 19 residues. Germline CDR1 and CDR2: MNHEY and SMNVEV (reference sequence). CDR3 in amino acids: CASSLRTVQISSGANVLTF. The CDR3 coding sequence is TGTGCCAGCAGTTTAAGAACGGTTCAGATCAGCTCTGGGGCCAACGTCCTGACTTTC.

The chain links TRBV7-2 to TRBJ2-7; either TRBD1 or TRBD2 may fit D (5 bases each). V dropped 6 bases and J dropped 2 bases, with 17 bases sitting between them. The CDR3 sequence is 15 residues long. Germline V lookup: CDR1 SGHTA, CDR2 FQGNSA. CDR3 nucleotide sequence: TGTGCCAGCAGGAGCCGGGACGGCGGAGCCTACGAGCAGTACTTC. Translating gives CASRSRDGGAYEQYF. Drawing the rest from reference TRBV7-2 and TRBJ2-7, the complete variable domain is GAGVSQSPSNKVTEKGKDVELRCDPISGHTALYWYRQSLGQGLEFLIYFQGNSAPDKSGLPSDRFSAERTGGSVSTLTIQRTQQEDSAVYLCASRSRDGGAYEQYFGPGTRLTVT.

The sample holds many counts of this clonotype. Compared with germline, one end of the junction differs, possibly owing to a read error. The chain has TRBV29-1 and TRBJ2-3; 9 nucleotides align to TRBD2. From germline, CDR1 is SQVTM and CDR2 ANQGSEA. This CDR3 is built from 15 residues. The CDR3 bases are TGCAGCGTGGAAGGCGGGGGGGGATACACAGATACGCAGTATTTT. Translating it yields CSVEGGGGYTDTQYF.

This clonotype has a handful of counts. V is TRBV12-3 or TRBV12-4 and J is TRBJ2-3, with TRBD2 matching 10 bases. The J segment lost 2 bases and the V segment lost 5 bases, leaving 4 bases of the junction unmatched. The CDR3 has 15 amino acids. The CDR3: CASSVLAGPTDTQYF. CDR3 coding DNA: TGTGCCAGCAGTGTACTAGCGGGGCCCACAGATACGCAGTATTTT.

The V gene is TRBV7-2, the J gene TRBJ2-7, with TRBD2 matching 7 bases. Losses at the gene ends were 5 bases for V and 2 bases for J; bases not matched to a gene: 9. The CDR3 consists of 15 residues. CDR1 and CDR2 from the germline V gene are SGHTA and FQGNSA. The CDR3 here is CASSPPGLEPYEQYF. The CDR3 DNA sequence: TGTGCCAGCAGCCCGCCTGGACTAGAACCCTACGAGCAGTACTTC. The full variable domain, its missing parts supplied by reference TRBV7-2 and TRBJ2-7, is GAGVSQSPSNKVTEKGKDVELRCDPISGHTALYWYRQSLGQGLEFLIYFQGNSAPDKSGLPSDRFSAERTGGSVSTLTIQRTQQEDSAVYLCASSPPGLEPYEQYFGPGTRLTVT.

The chain links TRBV20-1 to TRBJ2-2, with unresolved D. The V and J ends lost 3 bases and 1 base respectively, with 9 bases between them. The CDR3 loop spans 14 amino acids. Germline CDR1 is DFQATT and CDR2 is SNEGSKA (reference sequence). This CDR3 reads CSARETMNTGELFF. The CDR3, as DNA: TGCAGTGCTAGGGAGACCATGAACACCGGGGAGCTGTTTTTT.

This clonotype was observed a few times. A much larger clone lies one base from this, so it may be a read error. The chain links TRBV6-5 to TRBJ1-2, with 7 bases identical to TRBD1. The CDR3 totals 12 residues. CDR1 and CDR2 (germline): MNHEY, SVGAGI. J lost 12 bases, V lost 10 bases, and 14 bases had no gene match. The CDR3 spells CATLPFRGGDTF. The CDR3 bases are TGTGCCACCCTCCCATTTCGAGGGGGCGACACCTTC.

In this sample, this clonotype turned up a few times. This chain connects TRBV20-1 to TRBJ1-2; D ambiguous. Trimming took off 1 base at V and 1 base at J, with 10 bases between the two ends. From germline, CDR1 is DFQATT and CDR2 SNEGSKA (reference sequence). The CDR3 runs 14 residues. The CDR3 here is CSARVAENNYGYTF. CDR3 DNA: TGCAGTGCTAGAGTGGCAGAGAATAACTATGGCTACACCTTC.

This clonotype was detected only a few times. J is TRBJ1-4 and V is TRBV5-1; TRBD1 matches at 8 bases. The CDR3 contains 15 residues. Unmatched junction bases numbered 9, after V lost 4 bases and J lost 7 bases. The germline gives CDR1 SGHRS, CDR2 YFSETQ. CDR3 protein: CASSQTGGILEKLFF. The CDR3 region has the DNA TGCGCCAGCAGCCAAACAGGGGGAATTCTTGAAAAACTGTTTTTT.

This clonotype has at least ten counts. The rearrangement uses TRBV7-2 and TRBJ1-1, with no clear D. From germline, CDR1 is SGHTA and CDR2 FQGNSA. The CDR3 covers 13 residues. V shed 5 bases and J shed 4 bases, with 11 bases lying between them. CDR3 in amino acids: CASSLGGGTEAFF. The CDR3 nucleotides are TGTGCCAGCAGCCTTGGTGGAGGCACTGAAGCTTTCTTT.

This clonotype was detected ten times or more. The rearrangement links TRBV3-1 to TRBJ2-2; D unresolved. The V and J ends lost 3 bases and 0 bases respectively, with 8 bases between them. Germline V gene data show CDR1 as LGHDT and CDR2 as YNNKEL (reference sequence). This CDR3 contains 15 residues. The CDR3 DNA reads as TGTGCCAGCAGCCAGGGCCCGTCGAACACCGGGGAGCTGTTTTTT. This encodes CASSQGPSNTGELFF.

This clonotype appeared many times. V gene TRBV5-1 combines with J gene TRBJ2-4; D may be TRBD1 (6 bases). The CDR3 totals 15 residues. The V and J ends lost 4 bases and 0 bases respectively, with 11 bases between them. The V gene's germline CDR1 is SGHRS and CDR2 YFSETQ. CDR3 protein: CASSVDSSAKNIQYF. CDR3 DNA sequence: TGCGCCAGCAGCGTGGACAGTTCAGCCAAAAACATTCAGTACTTC.

This clonotype has at least ten counts. CDR3 region: CASSFLWVSSYNEQFF. In DNA form, the CDR3 reads TGTGCCAGCAGCTTCCTTTGGGTGAGCTCCTACAATGAGCAGTTCTTC. This sequence joins TRBV7-9 and TRBJ2-1; the D is unclear. The CDR3 is 16 amino acids. Germline V lookup: CDR1 SEHNR, CDR2 FQNEAQ (reference sequence). V was pared by 3 bases and J by 0 bases, with 12 bases between.

At least ten counts were recorded for this clonotype. The rearrangement uses TRBV5-5 and TRBJ1-1; 7 bases are a match to TRBD1. This CDR3 is 15 amino acids long. Per germline, CDR1 SGHKS and CDR2 YYEKEE (reference sequence). V shed 4 bases, J shed 6 bases, and the junction held 12 bases outside the gene matches. The CDR3 reads CASSHGDREAAEAFF. CDR3 bases: TGTGCCAGCAGCCACGGCGACAGGGAAGCGGCTGAAGCTTTCTTT.

This clonotype was detected a few times. V gene TRBV7-8 combines with J gene TRBJ1-5; D is perhaps TRBD1 (6 bases). V dropped 0 bases and J dropped 9 bases, with 6 bases sitting between them. The CDR3 length is 12 residues. Per the germline V gene, CDR1 is SGHVS and CDR2 is FQNEAQ. CDR3 nucleotides: TGTGCCAGCAGCTTAGCAGGGGGGCCCCAGCATTTT. Protein: CASSLAGGPQHF. The whole variable domain, remainder taken from reference TRBV7-8 and TRBJ1-5, is GAGVSQSPRYKVAKRGQDVALRCDPISGHVSLFWYQQALGQGPEFLTYFQNEAQLDKSGLPSDRFFAERPEGSVSTLKIQRTQQEDSAVYLCASSLAGGPQHFGDGTRLSIL.

In its sample, this clonotype was seen many times. The chain employs TRBV2 and TRBJ2-1, with 10 bases identical to TRBD1. J gave up 5 bases and V 5 bases, and 6 bases lay outside the gene matches. Germline assignment: CDR1 SNHLY and CDR2 FYNNEI. The CDR3 is 15 amino acids. CDR3 amino acids: CASSLRDRGNNEQFF. In DNA form, the CDR3 reads TGTGCCAGCAGTCTCCGGGACAGGGGAAACAATGAGCAGTTCTTC.

In its sample, this clonotype was seen many times. CDR3 sequence reads: CASSQDMFTYNEQFF. CDR3 nucleotides: TGTGCCAGCAGCCAAGATATGTTTACCTACAATGAGCAGTTCTTC. The genes are TRBV3-1 and TRBJ2-1; no clear D gene. The CDR3 is 15 amino acids. Germline CDR1 and CDR2: LGHDT and YNNKEL (reference sequence). V gave up 0 bases and J gave up 2 bases, with 8 bases separating them.